This T cell receptor (beta chain) stems from a study of response to subunit inactivated influenza vaccine. Study-wide results and caveats: Researchers suggested that each seasonal influenza vaccination recruits few new T cells.

Notes on this clonotype: Its specificity is not known.

TCRdb re-analysed the RT-PCR reads in MiXCR, keeping a single row per CDR3 protein. The table records over 650,000 distinct CDR3 sequences, approximately 17% of them present only once. The CDR3 runs to 15 residues. Germline V gene sequence: CDR1 SGHRS, CDR2 YFSETQ. The germline V and J ends were trimmed by 0 bases and 2 bases, with 10 bases remaining between them. Specimen: PBMCs from blood, collected around 5 days after vaccination. The TCR originated in a man aged 50 or older who received an inactivated influenza vaccine. The J gene is TRBJ2-3, the V gene TRBV5-1, with D unresolved. The DNA of the CDR3 is TGCGCCAGCAGCTTGGTTACTGGGAACACAGATACGCAGTATTTT. This sequence encodes CASSLVTGNTDTQYF.